Reported below is one TCR beta chain. This record belongs to a study of T-cell reconstitution after alpha-beta-depleted transplantation in children. Germline CDR1 is SEHNR and CDR2 is FQNEAQ (reference sequence). The CDR3 consists of 14 residues. With 5 bases removed from V and 1 base from J, the gap between germline ends came to 11 bases. Researchers prepared the TCRbeta library using unique molecular identifiers, the study reports. TCRdb recomputed calls from the PCR reads with MiXCR, one row per CDR3 protein. This sample carries about 610,000 distinct CDR3 sequences, more than 9% of them seen once, and the ten largest clones take less than 5%.

The TCR originated in a human donor who donated a stem cell graft to a child with acute myeloid leukemia. The V gene is TRBV7-9, the J gene TRBJ1-1; D is perhaps TRBD1 (5 bases). The sequencing used PBMCs from the stem cell graft donor, collected from the stem cell graft. CDR3 region: CASSPRDPNTEAFF. The CDR3 coding sequence is TGTGCCAGCAGCCCCCGGGACCCGAACACTGAAGCTTTCTTT.